The clone carrying this T cell receptor beta chain has a count of ten or more. The length of the CDR3 is 15 residues. Germline trimming cut 0 bases from V and 6 bases from J; bases unmatched to any gene: 3. CDR1 is SGHAT, CDR2 FQNNGV, per germline. Measured with immunoSEQ multiplex PCR; TCRdb has only the in-frame clones, and not every one. The sample includes a few hundred thousand clones, 85% of them seen just once. This entry comes from a study of blood T cell repertoires in COVID-19. About the research overall: T cells, B-cell-depleted T cells, or PBMCs provided the cDNA or gDNA that served as material.

The age range of participants was about 18 to 89 years, with residence in some 25 US areas. This receptor was taken from a middle-aged man who had recovered from COVID-19. The V and J genes are TRBV11-2 and TRBJ1-5, with TRBD1 matching over 9 bases. Material for sequencing was PBMCs or T cells enriched from blood (not recorded which). CDR3 residues: CASSLETGGTQPQHF. The CDR3 DNA reads TGTGCCAGCAGCTTAGAGACAGGGGGAACTCAGCCCCAGCATTTT.